The 9 T cell receptor beta chains presented below share a single source sample, sequenced in a study of lymphopenia after photon versus proton radiotherapy. The data were produced by immunoSEQ multiplex PCR, yet TCRdb's version contains in-frame clones alone and is incomplete. The table includes approximately 35,000 clones, approximately 87% detected once. The sample was peripheral blood, taken from a patient treated with photon-based radiotherapy. The source of these receptors is a woman aged 45-60 years with pancreatic cancer.

The chain is built from TRBV5-5 and TRBJ1-2; D unclear. Germline CDR1 reads SGHKS; CDR2 reads YYEKEE (reference sequence). The germline V and J ends were trimmed by 6 bases and 1 base, with 10 bases remaining between them. The length of the CDR3 is 13 residues. This CDR3 is CASNPSGNYGYTF. The DNA for the CDR3 is TGTGCCAGCAACCCGTCGGGTAACTATGGCTACACCTTC.

The gene calls are TRBV18 and TRBJ2-7; D remains ambiguous. Trimming took off 0 bases at V and 0 bases at J, with 6 bases between the two ends. CDR3 length equals 14 residues. Germline assignment: CDR1 KGHSH and CDR2 LQKENI. This CDR3 is CASSPPGSSYEQYF. CDR3 bases: TGTGCCAGCTCACCACCCGGCAGCTCCTACGAGCAGTACTTC. Full variable domain (outside the CDR3, taken from reference TRBV18 and TRBJ2-7): NAGVMQNPRHLVRRRGQEARLRCSPMKGHSHVYWYRQLPEEGLKFMVYLQKENIIDESGMPKERFSAEFPKEGPSILRIQQVVRGDSAAYFCASSPPGSSYEQYFGPGTRLTVT.

This chain links TRBV11-2 with TRBJ2-1; perhaps TRBD1 as D (6 bases). CDR1 and CDR2 (germline): SGHAT, FQNNGV. V lost 5 bases and J lost 2, with 13 bases in between. The CDR3 loop spans 15 amino acids. CDR3 DNA sequence: TGTGCCAGCAGCACTCTCTCAGGGGCCTACAATGAGCAGTTCTTC. Translation gives CASSTLSGAYNEQFF.

The chain uses TRBV6-5 and TRBJ2-7, with D perhaps matching TRBD2 (6 bases). Trimming shortened V by 5 bases and J by 0 bases, and 14 bases separated the two germline ends. CDR1 is MNHEY and CDR2 is SVGAGI in the germline V gene. The CDR3 is 15 amino acids. The CDR3 loop reads CASSTPGLLSYEQYF. CDR3 sequence (DNA): TGTGCCAGCAGTACCCCGGGACTGCTCTCCTACGAGCAGTACTTC.

The chain links TRBV5-6 to TRBJ2-1; D is ambiguous. CDR3 length: 14 amino acids. Germline CDR1 is SGHDT and CDR2 is YYEEEE. The germline V and J ends were trimmed by 0 bases and 12 bases, with 16 bases remaining between them. This CDR3 reads CASSLEPVARRQFF. The CDR3 region has the DNA TGTGCCAGCAGCTTGGAACCGGTGGCCCGGAGGCAGTTCTTC.

The chain links TRBV29-1 to TRBJ2-3; TRBD2 matches at 7 bases. V shed 5 bases and J 4 bases; nucleotides not matched to a gene: 9. CDR1 is SQVTM and CDR2 is ANQGSEA in the germline V gene. CDR3 length: 14 residues. The CDR3 protein is CSVFPGGKPDTQYF. CDR3 nucleotides: TGCAGCGTTTTCCCGGGAGGAAAGCCAGATACGCAGTATTTT.

The chain recombines TRBV6-1 with TRBJ2-1, with TRBD1 identical over 8 bases. Germline V lookup: CDR1 MNHNS, CDR2 SASEGT. Losses at the gene ends were 2 bases for V and 9 bases for J; bases not matched to a gene: 15. The CDR3 covers 17 residues. For the CDR3, the DNA is TGTGCCAGCAGTGAATGGGCGTTGAGGACAGGGCGGCGTGAGCAGTTCTTC. Translated: CASSEWALRTGRREQFF.

V gene TRBV7-9 combines with J gene TRBJ2-2; D not certain. V lost 3 bases, J lost 4 bases, and 15 bases lay in between. The CDR3 length is 16 residues. Per the germline V gene, CDR1 is SEHNR and CDR2 is FQNEAQ (reference sequence). CDR3 sequence (DNA): TGTGCCAGCAGCTTTACAGAGGTTAGAATCACCGGGGAGCTGTTTTTT. This sequence encodes CASSFTEVRITGELFF.

The gene calls are TRBV19 and TRBJ2-7, with TRBD1 identical over 7 bases. The CDR3 is made up of 14 amino acids. The V and J ends lost 4 bases and 8 bases, in that order; junction bases with no gene match: 11. From germline, CDR1 is LNHDA and CDR2 SQIVND (reference sequence). CDR3 bases: TGTGCCAGTAGTACGACAGGGTCGTTTGAAAAGCAGTACTTC. This encodes CASSTTGSFEKQYF.